These T cell receptor beta chains were read from a single sample in a study of T cell clones after liver transplantation. Produced via immunoSEQ multiplex PCR; TCRdb's table is partial and in-frame only. This sample has 10,000 or so clones, with 60% to 80% found just once. Specimen: CD8+ T cells from blood, collected at the 22-month timepoint. Receptors originate from a human patient who received a liver transplant. Some T cells may originate from the graft donor. The CDR3 runs from the conserved cysteine through the conserved F or W. The D gene is left open where the match is weak. Some rows mark clone size as missing; the rest say once, few, many or name a class of expanded clone.

CDR3 DNA,CDR3 protein,V gene,D gene,J gene,clone size
TGTGCCAGCAGCTTAGATCGTCAGAACAATGAGCAGTTCTTC,CASSLDRQNNEQFF,TRBV7-6,-,TRBJ2-1,once
TGTGCCAGCAGAGGAGGGGGGGCTGGCTACACCTTC,CASRGGGAGYTF,TRBV13,-,TRBJ1-2,-
TGCGCCAGCAGCCTCACGACAGAAGCCGGGGAGCTGTTTTTT,CASSLTTEAGELFF,TRBV4-1,-,TRBJ2-2,few
TGCAGCGTTGAGGCTTCGGACAGACCGGAGCAGTTCTTC,CSVEASDRPEQFF,TRBV29-1,-,TRBJ2-1,-
TGTGCCAGTAAAAAGGAACCGGGACAGTTCTACGAGCAGTACTTC,CASKKEPGQFYEQYF,TRBV6-1,TRBD1,TRBJ2-7,-
TGTGCCAGCAGTGAACACAGCGGGGGGGCCTACGAGCAGTACTTC,CASSEHSGGAYEQYF,TRBV6-1,TRBD2,TRBJ2-7,-
TGTGCCAGCAGTTTGCAACTCCGGGACATTAATCAGCCCCAGCATTTT,CASSLQLRDINQPQHF,TRBV28,-,TRBJ1-5,-
TGTGCCAGCAGTGAAGCCCAAATGGGACAGTCGAACACTGAAGCTTTCTTT,CASSEAQMGQSNTEAFF,TRBV2,TRBD1,TRBJ1-1,-
TGTGCCAGCAGTATAATGGGACAACCGAACACTGAAGCTTTCTTT,CASSIMGQPNTEAFF,TRBV28,-,TRBJ1-1,medium-sized
TGTGCCAGCAGTGAAGCCCTTGGGAGTCAGCCCCAGCATTTT,CASSEALGSQPQHF,TRBV6-1,-,TRBJ1-5,medium-sized
TGTGCCAGCAGGCGGCAGGGCAGGGACACCGGGGAGCTGTTTTTT,CASRRQGRDTGELFF,TRBV28,-,TRBJ2-2,-
TGTGCCAGCTTCTCGGGACGGTTGAATTCACCCCTCCACTTT,CASFSGRLNSPLHF,TRBV6-5,-,TRBJ1-6,-
TGTGCCAGCAGCTTAGGACAGACAGAGCAGTACTTC,CASSLGQTEQYF,TRBV7-9,-,TRBJ2-7,-
TGTGCCAGCAGTCCCCCTGGCGGGTGGAGTGAAAAACTGTTTTTT,CASSPPGGWSEKLFF,TRBV27,-,TRBJ1-4,-
TGTGCCAGCTCTTCAGAGGACAGCTACAATGAGCAGTTCTTC,CASSSEDSYNEQFF,TRBV18,-,TRBJ2-1,once
TGTGCCAGCAGTTTTCCGTACACTAATGAAAAACTGTTTTTT,CASSFPYTNEKLFF,TRBV28,-,TRBJ1-4,once
TGTGCCAGTAGTCAATCGTCAGGGGTCGGTGAAAAACTGTTTTTT,CASSQSSGVGEKLFF,TRBV19,-,TRBJ1-4,once
TGTGCCAGCAGCCCCCAAGGCTACGAGCAGTACTTC,CASSPQGYEQYF,TRBV6-5,-,TRBJ2-7,-
TGTGCCAGCAGCTGGGACAGGGTGGGCGCCGGGGAGCTGTTTTTT,CASSWDRVGAGELFF,TRBV5-6,TRBD1,TRBJ2-2,-
TGTGCCGTCCTGGACAGGGCTGATGAAAAACTGTTTTTT,CAVLDRADEKLFF,TRBV15,TRBD1,TRBJ1-4,-
TGTGCCAGCAGTGAAAGGTTTTACGAGCAGTACTTC,CASSERFYEQYF,TRBV2,-,TRBJ2-7,-
TGTGCCAGCAGCGTAGTTCCGAACACTGAAGCTTTCTTT,CASSVVPNTEAFF,TRBV9,-,TRBJ1-1,-
TGTGCCATCAGTGAGTCGTCCCGGGTCCGCCCGCCCGAGCAGTTCTTC,CAISESSRVRPPEQFF,TRBV10-3,-,TRBJ2-1,once
TGTGCCAGCAGCTTAAGCAGCCCCTACGAGCAGTACTTC,CASSLSSPYEQYF,TRBV7-6,-,TRBJ2-7,-
TGCGCCAGCAATAGGGACCTTTACACCGGGGAGCTGTTTTTT,CASNRDLYTGELFF,TRBV10-2,-,TRBJ2-2,hyperexpanded
TGTGCCAGCAGCAATGGCACATTGGGACAGGCTAACTATGGCTACACCTTC,CASSNGTLGQANYGYTF,TRBV21-1,-,TRBJ1-2,-
TGTGCCAGCAGCTTAGTTGAGACGTTGGGTGAAGCTTTCTTT,CASSLVETLGEAFF,TRBV11-1,-,TRBJ1-1,-
TGTGCCAGCAGCCAAATGGCTTACGATGGCTACACCTTC,CASSQMAYDGYTF,TRBV7-9,-,TRBJ1-2,few
TGTGCCAGCAGCGTGGGACAGGGCTCCTACAATGAGCAGTTCTTC,CASSVGQGSYNEQFF,TRBV9,TRBD1,TRBJ2-1,-
TGTGCCAGCAGATTCCGGGGCTCCTACAATGAGCAGTTCTTC,CASRFRGSYNEQFF,TRBV28,-,TRBJ2-1,-
TGTGCCAGCAGTTTCCAAGTTGGGGGGTACAATGAGCAGTTCTTC,CASSFQVGGYNEQFF,TRBV27,-,TRBJ2-1,-
TGTGCCAGCAGCTCAGAACACAGGGGACTGAACACTGAAGCTTTCTTT,CASSSEHRGLNTEAFF,TRBV7-9,TRBD1,TRBJ1-1,-
TGTGCCAGCGGGGGGGGCGGCGAGCAGTACTTC,CASGGGGEQYF,TRBV6-5,-,TRBJ2-7,few
TGTGCCAGCAGTGGGACTAGCGGGGGCACAGATACGCAGTATTTT,CASSGTSGGTDTQYF,TRBV6-1,TRBD2,TRBJ2-3,once
TGTGCCAGCAGCTCACTAGGAGGGGACAGGGGCTACGAGCAGTACTTC,CASSSLGGDRGYEQYF,TRBV7-2,TRBD1,TRBJ2-7,-
TGTGCCAGCAGTTACTCAAAGGACACTGAAGCTTTCTTT,CASSYSKDTEAFF,TRBV6-5,-,TRBJ1-1,-
TGTGCCAGCAGCCCTCAGGGGGGGGTGAACACTGAAGCTTTCTTT,CASSPQGGVNTEAFF,TRBV5-8,TRBD1,TRBJ1-1,-
TGTGCCAGCAGCTTAGGGACAGGGGGCCGAGGGACCCAGTACTTC,CASSLGTGGRGTQYF,TRBV5-5,TRBD1,TRBJ2-5,few
TGCGCCAGCAGCCAAGCAGGGGAAGGGACTGAAGCTTTCTTT,CASSQAGEGTEAFF,TRBV4-1,-,TRBJ1-1,-
TGTGCCAGCAGTTTGGGCGGACAGGGGAATCAGCCCCAGCATTTT,CASSLGGQGNQPQHF,TRBV27,TRBD1,TRBJ1-5,-
TGTGCCAGCAGCTCTATAGTTTCAGATACGCAGTATTTT,CASSSIVSDTQYF,TRBV27,-,TRBJ2-3,-
TGTGCCATCCGCGGGGGGGCCCTTACTGAGCAGTTCTTC,CAIRGGALTEQFF,TRBV27,TRBD2,TRBJ2-1,-
TGTGCCAGCAGCTTGGGGGAGAGCTATGGCTACACCTTC,CASSLGESYGYTF,TRBV5-4,-,TRBJ1-2,-
TGTGCCAGTAGTCCTAGGGACAGGGAATACGAGCAGTACTTC,CASSPRDREYEQYF,TRBV19,TRBD1,TRBJ2-7,-
TGTGCCAGTAGTTCACTAGCCACGAACACCGGGGAGCTGTTTTTT,CASSSLATNTGELFF,TRBV19,-,TRBJ2-2,-
TGTGCCAGCAGTCCCGGGACAGGGCCTTCCTACAATGAGCAGTTCTTC,CASSPGTGPSYNEQFF,TRBV25-1,TRBD1,TRBJ2-1,few
TGTGCCAGCAGCTCGGGTATGGGTATGAACACTGAAGCTTTCTTT,CASSSGMGMNTEAFF,TRBV5-5,-,TRBJ1-1,few
TGTGCCAGCAGCTTGGGGGGGAACACTGAAGCTTTCTTT,CASSLGGNTEAFF,TRBV5-5,-,TRBJ1-1,-
TGTGCCAGCAGCTTAGTCGGGACAGTGGTAACCTTC,CASSLVGTVVTF,TRBV7-6,TRBD1,TRBJ1-2,-
TGTGCCAGCAGCGAGGATGGGGTGGGCTCCTACAATGAGCAGTTCTTC,CASSEDGVGSYNEQFF,TRBV5-4,-,TRBJ2-1,once
TGTGCCAGCAGCTTAGCCGGGACAGTAGAGATGGACATTCAGTACTTC,CASSLAGTVEMDIQYF,TRBV11-2,TRBD1,TRBJ2-4,-
TGCGCCAGCAGCGCTAGCGGGGGTTACAATGAGCAGTTCTTC,CASSASGGYNEQFF,TRBV4-1,TRBD2,TRBJ2-1,-
TGCAGCGTTCGAGGGGGCGACCTCTATGGCTACACCTTC,CSVRGGDLYGYTF,TRBV29-1,TRBD1,TRBJ1-2,-
TGCGCCAGCAGCCAAGCAGACAGGATGAAAAACACTGAAGCTTTCTTT,CASSQADRMKNTEAFF,TRBV4-1,-,TRBJ1-1,-
TGTGCCAGCAGGTTGCCTAGCGGGGGGGCTCCGACCTACGAGCAGTACTTC,CASRLPSGGAPTYEQYF,TRBV2,TRBD2,TRBJ2-7,-
TGTGCCAGCAGTTTAGGGGCAGGTTCCCAGCCCCAGCATTTT,CASSLGAGSQPQHF,TRBV27,-,TRBJ1-5,medium-sized
TGTGCCAGCAGCTTAGTAGCCGGGGAGCTGTTTTTT,CASSLVAGELFF,TRBV11-3,-,TRBJ2-2,-
TGTGCTCTGACAGGGGGCATTGAGCAGTTCTTC,CALTGGIEQFF,TRBV30,TRBD1,TRBJ2-1,once
TGCAGCGTTGAAGATTGGGGACAGGGAAGCTACGAGCAGTACTTC,CSVEDWGQGSYEQYF,TRBV29-1,TRBD1,TRBJ2-7,once
TGTGCCAGCAGCAAAGGTGTGGGGGTATCCTACGAGCAGTACTTC,CASSKGVGVSYEQYF,TRBV7-8,-,TRBJ2-7,once